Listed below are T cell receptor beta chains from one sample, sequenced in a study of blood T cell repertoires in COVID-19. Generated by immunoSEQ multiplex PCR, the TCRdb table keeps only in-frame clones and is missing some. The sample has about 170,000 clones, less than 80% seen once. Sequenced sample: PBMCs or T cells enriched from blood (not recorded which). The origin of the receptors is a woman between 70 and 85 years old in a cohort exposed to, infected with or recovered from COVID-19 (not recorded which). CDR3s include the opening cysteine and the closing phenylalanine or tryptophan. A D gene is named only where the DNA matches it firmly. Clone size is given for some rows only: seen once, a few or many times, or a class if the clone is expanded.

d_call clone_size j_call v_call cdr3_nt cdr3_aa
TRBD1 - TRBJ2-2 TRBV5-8 TGTGCCAGCAGCCGACAGGGGGTTTATCCAGGGGAGCTGTTTTTT CASSRQGVYPGELFF
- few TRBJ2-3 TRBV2 TGTGCCAGCAGCAGAACTAGCACCACAGATACGCAGTATTTT CASSRTSTTDTQYF
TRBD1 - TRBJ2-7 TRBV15 TGTGCCACCAGCGGACAGGGCTACGAGCAGTACTTC CATSGQGYEQYF
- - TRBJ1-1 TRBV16 TGTGCCAGCAGCCGACAATCGGGGTTAGAAGCTTTCTTT CASSRQSGLEAFF
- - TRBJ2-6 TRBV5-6 TGTGCCAGCAGCTTGGGGCTCTCTGGGGCCAACGTCCTGACTTTC CASSLGLSGANVLTF
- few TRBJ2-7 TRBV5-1 TGCGCCAGCGGTCAGGTACAGGGTCAAGGCGGCGAGCAGTACTTC CASGQVQGQGGEQYF
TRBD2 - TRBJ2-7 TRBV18 TGTGCCAGCTCACAGACTAGCGGGGACTACGAGCAGTACTTC CASSQTSGDYEQYF
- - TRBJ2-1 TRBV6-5 TGTGCCAGTCAGACAGCATTATCCCCCTTCAATGAGCAGTTCTTC CASQTALSPFNEQFF
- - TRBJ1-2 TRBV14 TGTGCCAGCAGTCGCAGGGAAGGGACATATGGCTACACCTTC CASSRREGTYGYTF
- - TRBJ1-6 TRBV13 TGTGCCAGCAGCTTTGGGGCCTCCTATAATTCACCCCTCCACTTT CASSFGASYNSPLHF
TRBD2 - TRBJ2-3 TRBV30 TGTGCCTGGAGTCGCCCCGGCAGCGGGAGGGCCGGGGGAGATACGCAGTATTTT CAWSRPGSGRAGGDTQYF
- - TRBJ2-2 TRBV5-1 TGCGCCAGCAGCTCATCCGGGAGTGACACCGGGGAGCTGTTTTTT CASSSSGSDTGELFF
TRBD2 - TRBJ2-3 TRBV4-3 TGCGCCAGCAGCCGAGAAGGCGGGGAGGGGGATACGCAGTATTTT CASSREGGEGDTQYF
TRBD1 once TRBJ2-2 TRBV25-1 TGTGCCAGCTGCCAGACAGGGGAGGTCGGGGAGCTGTTTTTT CASCQTGEVGELFF
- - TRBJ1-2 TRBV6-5 TGTGCCAGCACTGCTCAGGGCAGCTATGGCTACACCTTC CASTAQGSYGYTF
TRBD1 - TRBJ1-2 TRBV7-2 TGTGCCAGCAGCTTAGGGACAGGGAAAGATGGCTACACCTTC CASSLGTGKDGYTF
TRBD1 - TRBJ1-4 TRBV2 TGTGCCAGCAGTGGGGCGACAGGGTCAAGAGAAAAACTGTTTTTT CASSGATGSREKLFF
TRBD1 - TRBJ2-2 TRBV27 TGTGCCAGCAGCTCAGGGACAGGGAGAACCGGGGAGCTGTTTTTT CASSSGTGRTGELFF
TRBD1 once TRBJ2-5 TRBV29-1 TGCAGCGTTGAAGGGCTGACAGGGAGAGAGACCCAGTACTTC CSVEGLTGRETQYF
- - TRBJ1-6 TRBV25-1 TGTGCCAGCAGTGACCGGACTTATTCACCCCTCCACTTT CASSDRTYSPLHF
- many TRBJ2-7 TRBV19 TGTGCCAGTAGTAGGGACTCCCCCTACGAGCAGTACTTC CASSRDSPYEQYF
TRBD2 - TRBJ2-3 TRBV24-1 TGTGCCACCAGCTACACTAGCGGGAGCTCGAGAGATACGCAGTATTTT CATSYTSGSSRDTQYF
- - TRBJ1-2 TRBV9 TGTGCCAGCAGCCGGACAGTCAACTATGGCTACACCTTC CASSRTVNYGYTF
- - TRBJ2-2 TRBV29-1 TGCAGCGTGCGGGTAGGGATCGACACCGGGGAGCTGTTTTTT CSVRVGIDTGELFF
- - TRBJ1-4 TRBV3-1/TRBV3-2 TGTGCCAGCAGCCAAGGAGGGATTGGCGAAAAACTGTTTTTT CASSQGGIGEKLFF
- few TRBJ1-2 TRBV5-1 TGCGCCAGCAGCTTCCTAGACGTCCGCTATGGCTACACCTTC CASSFLDVRYGYTF
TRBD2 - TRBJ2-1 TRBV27 TGTGCCAGCACCCTCCGTTGGGGCTCCGGGGGGGATGAGCAGTTCTTC CASTLRWGSGGDEQFF
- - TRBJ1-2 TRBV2 TGTGCCAGCAGTGAAGAGACAGGCCATCCCCCCCTCTATGGCTACACCTTC CASSEETGHPPLYGYTF
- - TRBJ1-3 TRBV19 TGTGCCAGTAGAGCACGGGGTCCGGGTGGAAACACCATATATTTT CASRARGPGGNTIYF
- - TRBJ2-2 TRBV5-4 TGTGCCAGCAGCCCGGAACTGGGACTCTCGAACACCGGGGAGCTGTTTTTT CASSPELGLSNTGELFF
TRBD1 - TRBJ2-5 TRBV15 TGTGCCACCAGCAGAGGACAGGGGGCTGTCGGAGAGACCCAGTACTTC CATSRGQGAVGETQYF
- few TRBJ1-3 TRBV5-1 TGCGCCAGCAGCTTGGACCCAGGCTCTGGAAACACCATATATTTT CASSLDPGSGNTIYF
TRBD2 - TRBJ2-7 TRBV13 TGTGCCAGCAGAATAGCGGGAGGGCACTACGAGCAGTACTTC CASRIAGGHYEQYF
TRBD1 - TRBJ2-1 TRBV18 TGTGCCAGCTCACAAGGACAGGGCCGTTACAATGAGCAGTTCTTC CASSQGQGRYNEQFF
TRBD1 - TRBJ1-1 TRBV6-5 TGTGCCGCCGGGACAGGGGGCGCGGGCACTGAAGCTTTCTTT CAAGTGGAGTEAFF
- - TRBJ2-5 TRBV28 TGTGCCAGCAGTTTACGCGGGCCAGAGACCCAGTACTTC CASSLRGPETQYF
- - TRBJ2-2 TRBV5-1 TGCGCCAGCAGCAGGGACACGAGTAACACCGGGGAGCTGTTTTTT CASSRDTSNTGELFF